The next 5 T cell receptor beta chains were all read from a single sample in a study of T cell responses to AZD1222 COVID-19 vaccine. Method: immunoSEQ multiplex PCR; TCRdb's copy keeps in-frame clones and lacks some. Found here are some 130,000 clones, over 75% of them singletons; the top ten hold 1.5% to 2%. Specimen: peripheral blood, collected on day 0 of AZD1222 vaccination. The source of these receptors is an adult in good health.

The chain recombines TRBV5-1 with TRBJ1-1; D unclear. Looked up from germline, CDR1 is SGHRS and CDR2 is YFSETQ. Trimming left V 4 bases short and J 4 bases short, with 17 bases between. This CDR3 region has 15 residues. As DNA, the CDR3 is TGCGCCAGCAGCCTGGACGTTTTGGGGTTCACTGAAGCTTTCTTT. Translated: CASSLDVLGFTEAFF.

The rearrangement joins TRBV19 to TRBJ1-2, with unresolved D. CDR3 length: 11 residues. Trimming took 2 bases from V and 4 from J, leaving 2 bases between them. CDR1 is LNHDA, CDR2 SQIVND, per germline (reference sequence). The CDR3 reads CASSILYGYTF. CDR3 sequence (DNA): TGTGCCAGTAGTATACTCTATGGCTACACCTTC.

This clone has just one count. V gene TRBV11-2 combines with J gene TRBJ1-1; no clear D gene. V was shortened by 1 base and J by 7 bases, with 4 bases between the two germline ends. The CDR3 runs 11 residues. CDR1 SGHAT and CDR2 FQNNGV come from the germline V gene. CDR3 protein: CASSLGLEAFF. The CDR3 bases are TGTGCCAGCAGCTTAGGGCTTGAAGCTTTCTTT.

This rearrangement joins TRBV6-5 to TRBJ1-2; a possible D gene is TRBD1 (6 bases). Trimming shortened V by 0 bases and J by 6 bases, and 14 bases separated the two germline ends. The CDR3 spans 15 residues. Germline V lookup: CDR1 MNHEY, CDR2 SVGAGI. CDR3 DNA sequence: TGTGCCAGCAGTTACTCGGGGAACAGGGCGGATGGCTACACCTTC. Protein product: CASSYSGNRADGYTF.

The chain is built from TRBV4-1 and TRBJ1-3; D gene uncertain. The CDR3 extends over 15 amino acids. V was shortened by 6 bases and J by 0 bases, with 12 bases between the two germline ends. Germline V lookup: CDR1 MGHRA, CDR2 YSYEKL. CDR3 DNA sequence: TGCGCCAGCAGTTACCTGGAGGGCTCTGGAAACACCATATATTTT. The encoded protein is CASSYLEGSGNTIYF.